This T cell receptor beta chain was recorded in a study of blood T cell repertoires in COVID-19. About the study: The samples span acute and convalescent COVID-19 from the United States, Italy and Spain. PBMCs, B-cell-depleted T cells, or T cells were the source of the cDNA or gDNA that made up the material.

It was during active infection that Seattle patients were enrolled and then longitudinally followed. Germline loops: CDR1 SGHRS, CDR2 YFSETQ. The ends were cut back, 5 bases at V and 5 bases at J, with 11 bases in the middle. This CDR3 has 12 residues. The table came from immunoSEQ multiplex PCR; TCRdb's copy has only in-frame clones and leaves some out. This table has 65,000 to 85,000 clones, 86% appearing once. The chain joins TRBV5-1 to TRBJ2-7; the D gene is possibly TRBD2 (7 bases). The sequencing input was peripheral blood. The TCR sequence derives from a man aged 80 or over with COVID-19, enrolled during active disease. The CDR3 coding sequence is TGCGCCAGCAGTCGGGGGGCCAACGAGCAGTACTTC. Its translation is CASSRGANEQYF.